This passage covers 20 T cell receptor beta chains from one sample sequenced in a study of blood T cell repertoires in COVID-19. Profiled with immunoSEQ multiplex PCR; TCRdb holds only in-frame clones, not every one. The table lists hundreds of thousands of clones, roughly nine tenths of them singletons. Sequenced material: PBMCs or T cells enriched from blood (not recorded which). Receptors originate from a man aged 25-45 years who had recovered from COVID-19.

The CDR3 loop is CASSLVGGRDPCNEQFF. For the CDR3, the DNA is TGTGCCAGCAGCTTAGTTGGCGGGAGAGACCCTTGCAATGAGCAGTTCTTC. V gene TRBV11-2 combines with J gene TRBJ2-1, with 7 bases that match TRBD2. The CDR3 consists of 17 residues. CDR1 SGHAT and CDR2 FQNNGV come from the germline V gene. J gave up 6 bases and V 1 base, and 12 bases lay outside the gene matches.

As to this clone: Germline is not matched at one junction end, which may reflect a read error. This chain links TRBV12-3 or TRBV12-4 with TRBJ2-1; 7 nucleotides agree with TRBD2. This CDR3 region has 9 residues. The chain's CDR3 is CASSPGLIF. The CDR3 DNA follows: TGTGCCAGCAGCCCGGGACTAATCTTC.

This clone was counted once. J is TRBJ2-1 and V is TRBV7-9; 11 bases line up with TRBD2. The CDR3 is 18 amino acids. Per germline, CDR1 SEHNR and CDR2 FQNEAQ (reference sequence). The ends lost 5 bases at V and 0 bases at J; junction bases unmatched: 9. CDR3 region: CASSIRPTSGGSYNEQFF. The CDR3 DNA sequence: TGTGCCAGCAGCATCAGACCCACTAGCGGGGGCTCCTACAATGAGCAGTTCTTC.

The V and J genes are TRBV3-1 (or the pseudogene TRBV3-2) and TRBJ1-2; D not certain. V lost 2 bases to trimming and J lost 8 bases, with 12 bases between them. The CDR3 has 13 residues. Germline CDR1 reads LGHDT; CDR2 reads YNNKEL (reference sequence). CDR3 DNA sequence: TGTGCCAGCAGCCAATGGGAGGGCCTAGGCTACACCTTC. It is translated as CASSQWEGLGYTF.

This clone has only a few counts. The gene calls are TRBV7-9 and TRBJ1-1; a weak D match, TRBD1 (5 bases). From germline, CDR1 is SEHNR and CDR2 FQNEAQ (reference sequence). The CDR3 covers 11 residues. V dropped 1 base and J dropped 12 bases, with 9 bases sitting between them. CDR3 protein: CASSLVDNTFF. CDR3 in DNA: TGTGCCAGCAGCTTAGTGGACAACACTTTCTTT.

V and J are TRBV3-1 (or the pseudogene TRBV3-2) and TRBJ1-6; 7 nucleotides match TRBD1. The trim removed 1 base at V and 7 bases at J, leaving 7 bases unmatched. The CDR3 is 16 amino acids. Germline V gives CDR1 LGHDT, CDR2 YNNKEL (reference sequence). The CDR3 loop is CASSQAGQELNSPLHF. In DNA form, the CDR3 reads TGTGCCAGCAGCCAAGCCGGACAGGAACTCAATTCACCCCTCCACTTT.

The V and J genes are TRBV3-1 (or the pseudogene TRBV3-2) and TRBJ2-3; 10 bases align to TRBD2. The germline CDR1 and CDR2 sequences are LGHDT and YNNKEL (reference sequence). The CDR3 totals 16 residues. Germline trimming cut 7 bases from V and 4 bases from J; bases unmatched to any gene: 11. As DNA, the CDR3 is TGTGCCAGCACCTCGGGGCTAGCGGGAGTCGCAGATACGCAGTATTTT. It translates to CASTSGLAGVADTQYF.

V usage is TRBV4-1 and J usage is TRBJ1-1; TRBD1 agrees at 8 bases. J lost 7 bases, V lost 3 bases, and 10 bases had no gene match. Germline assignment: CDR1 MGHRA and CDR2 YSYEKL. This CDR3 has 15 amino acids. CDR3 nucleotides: TGCGCCAGCAGCCACCGACAGGGGCAGGGGGGTGAAGCTTTCTTT. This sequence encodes CASSHRQGQGGEAFF.

In DNA form, the CDR3 reads TGTGCCATCCAGGGGCCCGGCACAGATACGCAGTATTTT. It encodes CAIQGPGTDTQYF. The V call is TRBV10-3, the J call TRBJ2-3; a possible D gene is TRBD1 (6 bases). V lost 8 bases and J 1 base, leaving 10 bases between the germline ends. The CDR3 has 13 residues. Germline loops: CDR1 ENHRY, CDR2 SYGVKD.

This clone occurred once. The CDR3 nucleotides are TGTGCCAGCAGCTCCTCAGGGGCAGACTATGGCTACACCTTC. Protein sequence: CASSSSGADYGYTF. The rearrangement uses TRBV7-3 and TRBJ1-2; D possibly corresponds to TRBD1 (6 bases). The CDR3 spans 14 residues. Germline V gene lookup returns CDR1 SGHTA and CDR2 FQGTGA. The V gene lost 4 bases and the J gene lost 3 bases, with 12 bases spanning the gap.

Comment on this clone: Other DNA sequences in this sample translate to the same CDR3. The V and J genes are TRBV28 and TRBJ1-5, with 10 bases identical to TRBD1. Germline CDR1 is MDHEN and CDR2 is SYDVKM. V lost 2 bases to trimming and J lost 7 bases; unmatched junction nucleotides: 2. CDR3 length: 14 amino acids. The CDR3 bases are TGTGCCAGCAGTTTAGACAGGGGGCGGCAGCCCCAGCATTTT. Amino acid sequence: CASSLDRGRQPQHF.

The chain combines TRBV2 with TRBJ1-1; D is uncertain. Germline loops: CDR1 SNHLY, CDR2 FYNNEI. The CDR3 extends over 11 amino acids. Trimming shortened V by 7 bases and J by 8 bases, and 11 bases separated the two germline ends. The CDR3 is CASTVRREAFF. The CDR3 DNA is TGTGCCAGCACCGTCCGGAGGGAAGCTTTCTTT.

The CDR3 bases are TGTGCCAGCACCCCTGGGGCAACGTCTAACTATGGCTACACCTTC. Translating gives CASTPGATSNYGYTF. This chain uses TRBV6-5 with TRBJ1-2; D might be TRBD1 (5 bases). CDR1 and CDR2 from the germline V gene are MNHEY and SVGAGI. The CDR3 is 15 amino acids. The V end lost 7 bases, the J end lost 0 bases, and 15 bases lay between the germline ends.

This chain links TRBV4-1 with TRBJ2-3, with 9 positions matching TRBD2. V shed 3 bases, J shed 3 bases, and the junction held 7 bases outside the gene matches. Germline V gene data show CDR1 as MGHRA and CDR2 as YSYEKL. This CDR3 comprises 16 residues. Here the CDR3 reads CASSHPQTSGTDTQYF. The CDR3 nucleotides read TGCGCCAGCAGCCATCCCCAGACTAGCGGTACAGATACGCAGTATTTT.

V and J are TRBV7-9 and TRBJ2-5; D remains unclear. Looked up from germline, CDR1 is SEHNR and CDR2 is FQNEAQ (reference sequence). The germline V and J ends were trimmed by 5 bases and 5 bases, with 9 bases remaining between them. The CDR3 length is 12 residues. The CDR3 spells CASSPLGETQYF. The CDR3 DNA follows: TGTGCCAGCAGCCCTCTCGGGGAGACCCAGTACTTC.

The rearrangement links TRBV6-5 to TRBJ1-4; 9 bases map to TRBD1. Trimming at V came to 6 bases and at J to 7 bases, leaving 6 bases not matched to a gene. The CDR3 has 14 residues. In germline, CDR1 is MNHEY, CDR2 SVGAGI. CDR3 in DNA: TGTGCCAGCAGGTCCTCGGACAGGGGTGAAAAACTGTTTTTT. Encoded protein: CASRSSDRGEKLFF.

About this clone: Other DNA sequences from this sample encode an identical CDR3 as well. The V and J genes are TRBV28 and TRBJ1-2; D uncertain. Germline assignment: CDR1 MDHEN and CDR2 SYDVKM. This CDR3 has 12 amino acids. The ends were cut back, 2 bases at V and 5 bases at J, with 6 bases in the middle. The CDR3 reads CASSLPGYGYTF. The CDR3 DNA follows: TGTGCCAGCAGTTTACCCGGGTATGGCTACACCTTC.

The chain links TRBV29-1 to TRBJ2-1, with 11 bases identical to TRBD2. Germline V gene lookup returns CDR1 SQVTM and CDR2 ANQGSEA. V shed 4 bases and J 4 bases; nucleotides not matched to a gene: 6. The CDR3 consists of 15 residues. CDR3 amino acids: CSVVGTSGLYNEQFF. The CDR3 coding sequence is TGCAGCGTTGTTGGGACTAGCGGCCTTTACAATGAGCAGTTCTTC.

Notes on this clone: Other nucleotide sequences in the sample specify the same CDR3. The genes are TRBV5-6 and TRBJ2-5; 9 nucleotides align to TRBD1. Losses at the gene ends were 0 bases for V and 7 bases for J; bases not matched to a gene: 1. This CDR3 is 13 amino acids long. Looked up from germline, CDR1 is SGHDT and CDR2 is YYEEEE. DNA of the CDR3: TGTGCCAGCAGCTTGGGACAGGGGGGGACCCAGTACTTC. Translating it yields CASSLGQGGTQYF.

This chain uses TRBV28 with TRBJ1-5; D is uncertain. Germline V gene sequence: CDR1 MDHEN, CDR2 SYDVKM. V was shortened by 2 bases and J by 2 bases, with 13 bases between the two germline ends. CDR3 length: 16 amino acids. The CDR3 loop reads CASSLPPGNGNQPQHF. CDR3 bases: TGTGCCAGCAGTTTACCCCCAGGTAATGGCAATCAGCCCCAGCATTTT.